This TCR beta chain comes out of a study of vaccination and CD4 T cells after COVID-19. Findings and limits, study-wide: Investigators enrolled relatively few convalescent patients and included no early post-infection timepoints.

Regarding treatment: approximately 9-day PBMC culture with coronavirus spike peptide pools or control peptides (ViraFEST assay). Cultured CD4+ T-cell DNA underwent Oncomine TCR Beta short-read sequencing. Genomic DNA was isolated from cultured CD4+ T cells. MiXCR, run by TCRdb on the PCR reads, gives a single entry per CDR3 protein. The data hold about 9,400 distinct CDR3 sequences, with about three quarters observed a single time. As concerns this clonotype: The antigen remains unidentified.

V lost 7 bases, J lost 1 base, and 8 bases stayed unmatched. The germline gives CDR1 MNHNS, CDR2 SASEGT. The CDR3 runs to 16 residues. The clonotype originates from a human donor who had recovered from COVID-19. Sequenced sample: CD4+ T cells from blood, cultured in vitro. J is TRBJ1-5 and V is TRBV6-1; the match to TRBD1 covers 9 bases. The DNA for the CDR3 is TGTGCCAGCATTCAGGACAGGGGCCGAAGCAATCAGCCCCAGCATTTT. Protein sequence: CASIQDRGRSNQPQHF.